The clone carrying this T cell receptor beta chain occurred a few times. Its antigen is undetermined. CDR1 is MNHNS, CDR2 SASEGT, per germline. V was pared by 4 bases and J by 5 bases, with 11 bases between. The CDR3 consists of 13 residues. The data derive from a study of T cells in Graves' hyperthyroidism and ophthalmopathy. About the research overall: At the time of initial diagnosis and before any treatment, peripheral blood was collected. Findings and caveats of the study: A model built on 13 V-J features separated ophthalmopathy from stable hyperthyroidism. Most thyroid clonotypes that were expanded above 0.001 also turned up in blood.

Amplification yielded TCR beta CDR3 regions, with RNA transcripts as the source. The HTBI set primed first-round TCR CDR3 RT-PCR. From the multiplex PCR reads, TCRdb called clonotypes with MiXCR, one entry per CDR3 protein. The sample gives some 760,000 distinct CDR3 sequences, 14% of which show up once; about 9.4% is in the top ten. No progression to ophthalmopathy during 18 months of follow-up defined stable disease. The sample comprised blood. The clonotype originates from a woman aged 18-35 years with Graves' hyperthyroidism. The V gene is TRBV6-1, the J gene TRBJ1-1; D is unresolved. CDR3 residues: CASSVVSATEAFF. The CDR3, as DNA: TGTGCCAGCAGTGTAGTGTCAGCTACTGAAGCTTTCTTT.